This TCR beta chain emerged from a study of human T cells and chemical hapten exposure. Study context: TCR yields per sample varied, mainly owing to small pooled library volume differences. Study-wide points: No alteration of TCRs above 1 in 1000 frequency was seen with DPC sensitization. Versus controls, expanded TCRs had significantly more large CDR3 similarity clusters.

In germline, CDR1 is SGHKS, CDR2 YYEKEE (reference sequence). This CDR3 comprises 16 residues. The ends were cut back, 4 bases at V and 5 bases at J, with 21 bases in the middle. Time point here: patch test 3, about 24 weeks after DPC sensitization. Treatment in this sample: therapeutic diphenylcyclopropenone sensitization with weekly scalp DPC. Individual cDNA molecules received unique molecular identifiers in the library. A single record per CDR3 protein comes from TCRdb applying MiXCR to the RACE reads. Of tens of thousands of distinct CDR3 sequences in the sample, 10% to 15% are singletons; the top ten hold around 5.8%. With regard to this clonotype: Its antigen is unidentified.

The chain carries TRBV5-5 and TRBJ2-5, with a possible D match to TRBD2 (7 bases). The specimen comprised whole blood, sampled in connection with sensitization to the hapten diphenylcyclopropenone (DPC). The sequence was collected from a woman aged 50 to 60 with alopecia areata. Some clones in this sample may be carry-over from other donors' samples. The CDR3 here is CASSLSVGGGSETQYF. In DNA form, the CDR3 reads TGTGCCAGCAGCCTAAGTGTTGGGGGCGGGAGTGAGACCCAGTACTTC.